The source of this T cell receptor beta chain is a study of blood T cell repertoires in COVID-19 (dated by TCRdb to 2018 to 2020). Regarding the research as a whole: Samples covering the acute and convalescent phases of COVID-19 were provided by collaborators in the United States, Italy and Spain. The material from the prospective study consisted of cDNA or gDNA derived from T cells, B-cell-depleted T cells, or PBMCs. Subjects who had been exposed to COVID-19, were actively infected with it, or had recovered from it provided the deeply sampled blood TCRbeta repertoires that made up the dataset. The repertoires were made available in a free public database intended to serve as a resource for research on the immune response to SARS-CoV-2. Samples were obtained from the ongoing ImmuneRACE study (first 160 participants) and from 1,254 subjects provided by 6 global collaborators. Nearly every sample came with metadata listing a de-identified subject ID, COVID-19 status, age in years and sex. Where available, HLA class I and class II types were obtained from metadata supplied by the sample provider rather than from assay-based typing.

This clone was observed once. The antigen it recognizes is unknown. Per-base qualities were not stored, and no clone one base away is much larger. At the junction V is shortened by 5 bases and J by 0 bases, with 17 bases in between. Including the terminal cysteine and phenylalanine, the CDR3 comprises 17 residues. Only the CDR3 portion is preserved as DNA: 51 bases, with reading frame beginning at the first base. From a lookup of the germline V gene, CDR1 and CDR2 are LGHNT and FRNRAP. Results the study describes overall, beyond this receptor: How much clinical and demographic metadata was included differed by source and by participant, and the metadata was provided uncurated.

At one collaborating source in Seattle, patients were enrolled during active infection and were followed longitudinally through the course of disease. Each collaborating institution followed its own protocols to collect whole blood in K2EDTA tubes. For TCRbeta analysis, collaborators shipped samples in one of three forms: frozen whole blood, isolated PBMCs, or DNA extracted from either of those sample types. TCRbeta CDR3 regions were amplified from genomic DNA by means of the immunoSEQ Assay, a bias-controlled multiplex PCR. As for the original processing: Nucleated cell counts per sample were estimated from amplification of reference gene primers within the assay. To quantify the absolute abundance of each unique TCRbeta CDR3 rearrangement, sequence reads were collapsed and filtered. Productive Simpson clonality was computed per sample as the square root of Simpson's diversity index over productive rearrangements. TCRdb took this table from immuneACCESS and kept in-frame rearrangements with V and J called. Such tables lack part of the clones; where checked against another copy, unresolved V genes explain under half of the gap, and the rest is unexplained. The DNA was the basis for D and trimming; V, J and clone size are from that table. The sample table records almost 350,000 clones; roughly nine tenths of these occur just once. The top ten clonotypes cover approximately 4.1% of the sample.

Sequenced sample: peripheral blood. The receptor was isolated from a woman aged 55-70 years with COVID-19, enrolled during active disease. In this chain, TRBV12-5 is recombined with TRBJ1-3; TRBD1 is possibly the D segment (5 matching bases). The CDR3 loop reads CASGPQGPRTSGNTIYF. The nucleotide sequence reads TGTGCTAGTGGTCCCCAGGGCCCAAGAACCTCTGGAAACACCATATATTTT.